What follows are 3 T cell receptor beta chains derived from one specimen sequenced in a study of T cell changes during pregnancy in multiple sclerosis. Data came from immunoSEQ multiplex PCR; TCRdb stores just in-frame clones and leaves some out. This table has approximately 50,000 clones, 80% to 95% appearing once. The source was CD4+ T cells from peripheral blood mononuclear cells, collected after pregnancy. Receptors originate from a female donor with multiple sclerosis, enrolled in a pregnancy study.

This rearrangement joins TRBV27 to TRBJ2-1, with 7 positions matching TRBD2. Germline assignment: CDR1 MNHEY and CDR2 SMNVEV (reference sequence). With V trimmed by 1 base and J by 9 bases, 21 bases remained unmatched. The CDR3 totals 19 residues. CDR3 sequence: CASSLLNTRLPTSSGEQFF. The CDR3 region has the DNA TGTGCCAGCAGTTTATTGAATACACGCCTCCCGACTAGCTCGGGTGAGCAGTTCTTC.

This rearrangement joins TRBV11-3 to TRBJ2-3; 12 positions agree with TRBD2. The junction had 9 bases not matched to a gene; V was cut back by 5 bases and J by 6 bases. Germline V lookup: CDR1 SGHNT, CDR2 YENEEA. CDR3 length: 16 amino acids. The CDR3 loop is CASSPQTSGRADTQYF. For the CDR3, the DNA is TGTGCCAGCAGCCCCCAGACTAGCGGGAGAGCGGATACGCAGTATTTT. The whole variable domain, filled in from reference TRBV11-3 and TRBJ2-3, reads EAGVVQSPRYKIIEKKQPVAFWCNPISGHNTLYWYLQNLGQGPELLIRYENEEAVDDSQLPKDRFSAERLKGVDSTLKIQPAELGDSAVYLCASSPQTSGRADTQYFGPGTRLTVL.

The chain carries TRBV4-2 and TRBJ1-2; 8 positions agree with TRBD1. Germline CDR1 LGHNA, CDR2 YNFKEQ. This CDR3 spans 13 amino acids. Trimming cost V 3 bases and J 6 bases; bases outside gene matches: 3. CDR3 amino acids: CASSHTDRDGYTF. CDR3 nucleotides: TGTGCCAGCAGCCACACGGACAGGGATGGCTACACCTTC.